Sequencing of this T cell receptor (beta chain) was carried out in a study of OX40 agonist ivuxolimab in advanced cancers. Germline V CDR1 and CDR2: SGHAT, FQNNGV. V lost 6 bases to trimming and J lost 5 bases, with 20 bases between them. The CDR3 loop spans 16 amino acids. This clone occurred a few times. Its antigen is not identified. Using immunoSEQ multiplex PCR, the repertoire was profiled, and TCRdb retains in-frame clones only, with some absent. The repertoire holds approximately 19,000 clones, with about 81% as singletons. Study findings and constraints: CD8+ T cells (on average) carried more expanded clones than CD4+ T cells.

The chain has TRBV11-2 and TRBJ2-1; weak D call: TRBD1 (5 bases). The sample here was CD4+ or CD8+ T cells sorted from blood, taken in a trial of the OX40 agonist ivuxolimab. This TCR was recovered from an adult with an advanced solid tumor such as melanoma, head and neck, liver or kidney cancer. In DNA form, the CDR3 reads TGTGCCAGCAGGCATTACAGGTCCCAAGAAAACAATGAGCAGTTCTTC. Residues: CASRHYRSQENNEQFF.